This is a list of T cell receptor beta chains from one sample in a study of CD8+ T cells in alopecia areata. Assay: immunoSEQ multiplex PCR; the TCRdb copy retains only in-frame clones and omits some. This sample has roughly 220,000 clones; under 40% occur once, and the top ten carry about 0.48%. The sequencing used CD4+ T cells sorted from blood, collected at roughly week 30, from a patient treated with tofacitinib. These receptors were collected from a human donor with alopecia areata. CDR3s include the opening cysteine and the closing phenylalanine or tryptophan. The order of the fields is D gene, V gene, J gene, clone size, CDR3 protein, CDR3 DNA. D genes are given only for firm matches. For some rows the clone size is stated as once, few or many, or as a class when expanded; others skip it.

>TRBD1|TRBV29-1|TRBJ2-3|-
CSVTGTGGLGGTQYF
TGCAGCGTCACCGGGACAGGGGGCCTCGGAGGTACGCAGTATTTT
>-|TRBV7-9|TRBJ1-2|-
CASSLSSGTPYGYTF
TGTGCCAGCAGCTTATCAAGCGGTACTCCCTATGGCTACACCTTC
>TRBD1|TRBV29-1|TRBJ2-7|-
CSVRTGEVQYF
TGCAGCGTTCGGACAGGGGAGGTGCAGTACTTC
>-|TRBV18|TRBJ1-6|-
CASSPIQGGDSPLHF
TGTGCCAGCTCACCCATTCAGGGTGGCGATTCACCCCTCCACTTT
>-|TRBV2|TRBJ2-3|-
CASSEASSSSAQYF
TGTGCCAGCAGTGAAGCGTCGTCAAGTAGTGCGCAGTATTTT
>-|TRBV2|TRBJ1-5|few
CASSDRDAQPQHF
TGTGCCAGCAGTGACAGGGATGCTCAGCCCCAGCATTTT
>TRBD1|TRBV29-1|TRBJ1-1|-
CTTFTGGQVEAFF
TGCACTACCTTCACAGGGGGTCAGGTTGAAGCTTTCTTT
>-|TRBV30|TRBJ1-2|few
CAWSPPGWGGRGLGYTF
TGTGCCTGGAGCCCCCCTGGGTGGGGGGGCCGCGGCCTTGGCTACACCTTC
>-|TRBV4-2|TRBJ1-2|-
CASSQEQGPYGYTF
TGTGCCAGCAGCCAAGAGCAGGGGCCCTATGGCTACACCTTC
>TRBD1|TRBV2|TRBJ1-6|many
CASNPQGVDSPLHF
TGTGCCAGCAACCCTCAGGGGGTTGATTCACCCCTCCACTTT
>TRBD2|TRBV6-5|TRBJ2-2|-
CASQRGPGELFF
TGTGCCAGCCAGCGGGGGCCCGGGGAGCTGTTTTTT